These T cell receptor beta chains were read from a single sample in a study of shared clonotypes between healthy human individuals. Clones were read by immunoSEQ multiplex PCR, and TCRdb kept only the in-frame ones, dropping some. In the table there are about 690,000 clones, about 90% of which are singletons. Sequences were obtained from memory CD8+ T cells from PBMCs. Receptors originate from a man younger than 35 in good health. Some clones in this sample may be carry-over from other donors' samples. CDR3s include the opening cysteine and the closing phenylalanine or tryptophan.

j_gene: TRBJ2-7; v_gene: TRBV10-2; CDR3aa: CASSESYEQYF
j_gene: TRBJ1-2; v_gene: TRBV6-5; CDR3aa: CASSTAPGIYGYTF
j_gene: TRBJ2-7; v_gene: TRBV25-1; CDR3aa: CASSAGQHFSYEQYF
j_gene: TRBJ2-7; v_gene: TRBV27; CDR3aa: CASSLTGLPYEQYF
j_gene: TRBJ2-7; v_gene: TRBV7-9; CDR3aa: CASSPFWPSGRSGEQYF
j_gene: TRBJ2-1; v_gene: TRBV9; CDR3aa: CASSAGTDSRSNEQFF
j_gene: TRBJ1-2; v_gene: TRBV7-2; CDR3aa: CASSGRGPFYGYTF
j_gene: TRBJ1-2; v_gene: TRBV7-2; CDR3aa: CASSTTVPEGYTF
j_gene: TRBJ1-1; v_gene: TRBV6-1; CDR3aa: CASILKGATTEAFF
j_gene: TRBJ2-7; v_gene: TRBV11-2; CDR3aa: CASRVSGSEQYF
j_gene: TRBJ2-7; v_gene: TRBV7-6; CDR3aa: CASSLDRTGLTYEQYF